This TCR beta chain was recovered during a study of T cell changes during pregnancy in multiple sclerosis. This clone was seen a single time. Clones were sequenced by immunoSEQ multiplex PCR, and TCRdb holds only the in-frame ones, with some missing. The profile shows some 20,000 clones, about 87% of them singletons. Germline-derived CDR1 and CDR2 are ENHRY and SYGVKD. V lost 5 bases and J 6 bases, leaving 19 bases between the germline ends. The CDR3 spans 15 residues. The source material was CD8+ T cells from peripheral blood mononuclear cells, sampled in the third trimester of pregnancy. The J gene is TRBJ1-2, the V gene TRBV10-3, with no clear D. This clonotype was obtained from a female donor in good health, enrolled as a control in a pregnancy study. The CDR3 reads CAISPEYTQVHGYTF. The CDR3 DNA reads TGTGCCATCAGTCCTGAGTACACCCAGGTCCATGGCTACACCTTC.